The rows below give T cell receptor beta chains drawn from one sample of a study of T cells in Graves' hyperthyroidism and ophthalmopathy. Using its own MiXCR run on the multiplex PCR reads, TCRdb lists one record per CDR3 protein. The sample records fewer than 700,000 distinct CDR3 sequences, 15% to 20% being singletons. Sequencing was done on a sample of blood. The receptors come from a woman aged 18-30 years with Graves' ophthalmopathy. CDR3s include the opening cysteine and the closing phenylalanine or tryptophan. The D gene is left open where the match is weak. Clone size is stated in some rows and not others, as once, few, many or a class when expanded.

clone_size	d_call	v_call	j_call	cdr3_aa	cdr3_nt
-	TRBD1	TRBV12-3/TRBV12-4	TRBJ1-4	CASSFGPRTGLRKLFF	TGTGCCAGCAGTTTCGGCCCCCGGACAGGGCTGAGGAAACTGTTTTTT
-	TRBD1	TRBV20-1	TRBJ1-5	CSAPRGGRGARSNQPQHF	TGCAGTGCTCCTCGGGGGGGCAGGGGGGCTCGTAGCAATCAGCCCCAGCATTTT
many	TRBD1	TRBV5-1	TRBJ1-1	CASSFQGQGSTEAFF	TGCGCCAGCAGCTTTCAAGGACAGGGATCCACTGAAGCTTTCTTT
many	TRBD1	TRBV2	TRBJ1-6	CATDRVGRPISPLHF	TGTGCCACGGACAGGGTGGGCCGTCCTATTTCACCCCTCCACTTT
-	-	TRBV5-1	TRBJ2-3	CASSLGGPPDTQYF	TGCGCCAGCAGCCTAGGGGGGCCCCCAGATACGCAGTATTTT
many	-	TRBV20-1	TRBJ1-1	CSARQEMNTEAFF	TGCAGTGCTCGACAGGAGATGAACACTGAAGCTTTCTTT
many	TRBD2	TRBV20-1	TRBJ2-5	CSANSGTSVQETQYF	TGCAGTGCTAATTCCGGGACTAGCGTGCAAGAGACCCAGTACTTC
-	-	TRBV6-9	TRBJ1-3	CASTGDRENTIYF	TGCGCCAGCACCGGCGATCGGGAAAACACCATATATTTT
few	-	TRBV14	TRBJ2-5	CASSQGSGFGETQYF	TGTGCCAGCAGCCAAGGATCAGGGTTCGGAGAGACCCAGTACTTC
many	-	TRBV7-9	TRBJ1-1	CASSLRQDTEAFF	TGTGCCAGCAGCCTCCGACAGGACACTGAAGCTTTCTTT
-	-	TRBV20-1	TRBJ2-7	CSGRGTDEQYF	TGCAGCGGCCGAGGCACGGATGAGCAGTACTTC
-	-	TRBV5-4	TRBJ1-5	CASSSTPMEPQHF	TGTGCCAGCAGCTCGACACCCATGGAGCCCCAGCATTTT
-	TRBD1	TRBV9	TRBJ1-5	CASSVDRDRGENQPQHF	TGTGCCAGCAGCGTAGATCGAGACAGGGGAGAAAATCAGCCCCAGCATTTT